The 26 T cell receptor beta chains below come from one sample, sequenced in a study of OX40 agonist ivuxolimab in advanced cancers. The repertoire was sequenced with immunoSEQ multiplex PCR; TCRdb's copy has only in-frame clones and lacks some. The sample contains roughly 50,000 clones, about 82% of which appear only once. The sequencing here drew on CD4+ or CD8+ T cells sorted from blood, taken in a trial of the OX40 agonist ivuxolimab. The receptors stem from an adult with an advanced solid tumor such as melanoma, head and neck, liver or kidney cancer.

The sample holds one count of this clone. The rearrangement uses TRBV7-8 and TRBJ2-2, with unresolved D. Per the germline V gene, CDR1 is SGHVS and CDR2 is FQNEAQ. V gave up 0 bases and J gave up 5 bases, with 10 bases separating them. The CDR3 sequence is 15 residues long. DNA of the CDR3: TGTGCCAGCAGCTTAGCGACCGCTGGGACCGGGGAGCTGTTTTTT. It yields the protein CASSLATAGTGELFF.

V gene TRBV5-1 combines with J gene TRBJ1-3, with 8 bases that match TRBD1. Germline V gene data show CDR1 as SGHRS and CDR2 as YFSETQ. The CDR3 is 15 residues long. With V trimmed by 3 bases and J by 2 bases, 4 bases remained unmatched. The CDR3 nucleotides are TGCGCCAGCAGCTATCTACAGGGGGCTGGAAACACCATATATTTT. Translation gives CASSYLQGAGNTIYF. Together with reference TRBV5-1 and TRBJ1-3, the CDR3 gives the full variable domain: KAGVTQTPRYLIKTRGQQVTLSCSPISGHRSVSWYQQTPGQGLQFLFEYFSETQRNKGNFPGRFSGRQFSNSRSEMNVSTLELGDSALYLCASSYLQGAGNTIYFGEGSWLTVV.

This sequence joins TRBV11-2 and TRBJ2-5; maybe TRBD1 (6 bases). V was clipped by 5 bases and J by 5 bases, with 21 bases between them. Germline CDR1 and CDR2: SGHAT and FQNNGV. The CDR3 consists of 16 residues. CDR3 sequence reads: CASSASGRGVGETQYF. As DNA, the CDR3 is TGTGCCAGCAGCGCCTCGGGCAGGGGAGTGGGGGAGACCCAGTACTTC.

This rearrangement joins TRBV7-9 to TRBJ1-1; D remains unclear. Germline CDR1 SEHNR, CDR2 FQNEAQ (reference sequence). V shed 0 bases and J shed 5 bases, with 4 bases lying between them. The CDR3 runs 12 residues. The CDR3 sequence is CASSLAKTEAFF. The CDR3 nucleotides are TGTGCCAGCAGCTTAGCGAAGACTGAAGCTTTCTTT.

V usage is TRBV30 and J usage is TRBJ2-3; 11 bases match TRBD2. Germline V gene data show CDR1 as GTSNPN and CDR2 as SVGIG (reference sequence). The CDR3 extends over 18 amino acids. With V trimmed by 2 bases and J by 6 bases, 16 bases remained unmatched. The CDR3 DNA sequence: TGTGCCTGGAGTTCGACCCGGCGGTTAGCGGGGGGGATTGATACGCAGTATTTT. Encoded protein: CAWSSTRRLAGGIDTQYF. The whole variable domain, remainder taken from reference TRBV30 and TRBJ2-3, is SQTIHQWPATLVQPVGSPLSLECTVEGTSNPNLYWYRQAAGRGLQLLFYSVGIGQISSEVPQNLSASRPQDRQFILSSKKLLLSDSGFYLCAWSSTRRLAGGIDTQYFGPGTRLTVL.

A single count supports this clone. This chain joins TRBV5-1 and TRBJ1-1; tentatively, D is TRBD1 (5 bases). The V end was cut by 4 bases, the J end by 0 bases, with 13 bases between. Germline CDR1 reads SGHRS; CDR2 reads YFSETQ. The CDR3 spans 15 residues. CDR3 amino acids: CASSPRQNMNTEAFF. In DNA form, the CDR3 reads TGCGCCAGCAGCCCACGACAGAATATGAACACTGAAGCTTTCTTT.

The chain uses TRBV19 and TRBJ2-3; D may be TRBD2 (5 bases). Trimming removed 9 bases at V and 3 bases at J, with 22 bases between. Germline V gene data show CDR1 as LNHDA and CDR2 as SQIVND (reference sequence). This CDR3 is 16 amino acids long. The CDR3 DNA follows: TGTGCCAGCAACCCTACCGGACGGAGGAGTACAGATACGCAGTATTTT. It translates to CASNPTGRRSTDTQYF.

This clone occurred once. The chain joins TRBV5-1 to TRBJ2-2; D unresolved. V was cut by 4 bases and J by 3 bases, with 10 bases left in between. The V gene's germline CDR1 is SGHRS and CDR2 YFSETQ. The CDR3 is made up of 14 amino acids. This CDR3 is CASSPPRHTGELFF. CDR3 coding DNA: TGCGCCAGCAGCCCACCCAGACACACCGGGGAGCTGTTTTTT.

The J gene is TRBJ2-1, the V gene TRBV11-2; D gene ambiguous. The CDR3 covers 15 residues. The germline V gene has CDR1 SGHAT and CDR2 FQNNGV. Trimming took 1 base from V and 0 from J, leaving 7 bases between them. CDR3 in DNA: TGTGCCAGCAGCTTAGCAACAAGCTCCTACAATGAGCAGTTCTTC. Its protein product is CASSLATSSYNEQFF.

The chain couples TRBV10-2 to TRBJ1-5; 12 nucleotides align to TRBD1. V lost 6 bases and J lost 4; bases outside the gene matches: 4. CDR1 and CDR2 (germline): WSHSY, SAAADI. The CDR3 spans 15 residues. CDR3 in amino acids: CASSGTGGFNQPQHF. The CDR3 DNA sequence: TGCGCCAGCAGCGGGACAGGGGGCTTTAATCAGCCCCAGCATTTT.

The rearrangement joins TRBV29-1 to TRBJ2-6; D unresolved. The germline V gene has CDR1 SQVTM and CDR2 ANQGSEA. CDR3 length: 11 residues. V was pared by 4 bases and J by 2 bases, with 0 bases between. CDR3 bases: TGCAGCGTTGCTGGGGCCAACGTCCTGACTTTC. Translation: CSVAGANVLTF.

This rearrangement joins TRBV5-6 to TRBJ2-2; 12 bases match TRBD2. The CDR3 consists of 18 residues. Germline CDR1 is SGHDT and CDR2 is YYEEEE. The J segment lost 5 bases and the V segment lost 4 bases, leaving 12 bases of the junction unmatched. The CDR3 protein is CASSPGLAGPRGTGELFF. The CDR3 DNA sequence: TGTGCCAGCAGCCCCGGACTAGCGGGGCCGAGGGGGACCGGGGAGCTGTTTTTT. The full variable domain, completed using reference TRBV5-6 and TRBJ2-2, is DAGVTQSPTHLIKTRGQQVTLRCSPKSGHDTVSWYQQALGQGPQFIFQYYEEEERQRGNFPDRFSGHQFPNYSSELNVNALLLGDSALYLCASSPGLAGPRGTGELFFGEGSRLTVL.

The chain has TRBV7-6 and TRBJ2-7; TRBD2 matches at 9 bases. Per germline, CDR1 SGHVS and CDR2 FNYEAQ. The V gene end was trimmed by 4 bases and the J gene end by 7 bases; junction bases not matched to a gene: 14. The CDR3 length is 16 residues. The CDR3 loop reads CASSSSLAGLTGEQYF. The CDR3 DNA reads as TGTGCCAGCAGCTCCTCCCTAGCGGGGTTAACGGGGGAGCAGTACTTC.

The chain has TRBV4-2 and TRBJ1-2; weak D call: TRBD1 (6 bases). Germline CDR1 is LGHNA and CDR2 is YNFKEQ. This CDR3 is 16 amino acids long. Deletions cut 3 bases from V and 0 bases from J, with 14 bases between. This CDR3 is CASSHQGTGSNYGYTF. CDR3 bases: TGTGCCAGCAGCCACCAAGGAACAGGGTCTAACTATGGCTACACCTTC.

This chain's CDR3 is CASSSTGVGSGANVLTF. CDR3 bases: TGCGCCAGCAGCTCGACAGGGGTCGGCTCTGGGGCCAACGTCCTGACTTTC. This rearrangement joins TRBV5-1 to TRBJ2-6; TRBD1 matches 8 bases. This CDR3 contains 17 residues. V was pared by 3 bases and J by 0 bases, with 5 bases of the junction left unmatched. CDR1 SGHRS and CDR2 YFSETQ come from the germline V gene.

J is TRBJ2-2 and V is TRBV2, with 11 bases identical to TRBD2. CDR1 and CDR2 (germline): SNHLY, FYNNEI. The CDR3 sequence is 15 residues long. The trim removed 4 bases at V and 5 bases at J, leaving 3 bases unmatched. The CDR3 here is CASSVASGGTGELFF. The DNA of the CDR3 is TGTGCCAGCAGTGTGGCTAGCGGGGGGACCGGGGAGCTGTTTTTT.

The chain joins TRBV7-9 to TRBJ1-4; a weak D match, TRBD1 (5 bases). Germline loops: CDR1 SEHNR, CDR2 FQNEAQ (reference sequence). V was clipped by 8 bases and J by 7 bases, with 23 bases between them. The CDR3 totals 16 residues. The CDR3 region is CASGTRQLLGGEKLFF. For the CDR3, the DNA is TGTGCCAGCGGGACGAGGCAGCTTTTAGGAGGTGAAAAACTGTTTTTT. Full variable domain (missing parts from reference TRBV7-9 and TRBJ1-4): DTGVSQNPRHKITKRGQNVTFRCDPISEHNRLYWYRQTLGQGPEFLTYFQNEAQLEKSRLLSDRFSAERPKGSFSTLEIQRTEQGDSAMYLCASGTRQLLGGEKLFFGSGTQLSVL.

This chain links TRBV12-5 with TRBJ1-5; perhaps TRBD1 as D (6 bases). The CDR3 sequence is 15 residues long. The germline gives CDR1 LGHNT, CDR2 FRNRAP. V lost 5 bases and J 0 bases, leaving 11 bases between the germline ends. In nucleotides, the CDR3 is TGTGCTAGTGGTCCCGACAGGAATAGCAATCAGCCCCAGCATTTT. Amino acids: CASGPDRNSNQPQHF.

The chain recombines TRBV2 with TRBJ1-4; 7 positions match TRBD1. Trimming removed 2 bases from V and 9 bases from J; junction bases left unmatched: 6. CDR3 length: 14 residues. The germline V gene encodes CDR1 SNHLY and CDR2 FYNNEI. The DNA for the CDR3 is TGTGCCAGCAGTGAATCCAGGGGGGGTCAAAAACTGTTTTTT. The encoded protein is CASSESRGGQKLFF.

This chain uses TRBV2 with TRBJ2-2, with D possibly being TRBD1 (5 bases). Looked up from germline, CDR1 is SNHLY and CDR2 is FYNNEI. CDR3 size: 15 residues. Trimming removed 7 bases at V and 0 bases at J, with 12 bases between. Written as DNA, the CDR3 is TGTGCCAGCAAGTCCGTAGGGGCGAACACCGGGGAGCTGTTTTTT. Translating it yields CASKSVGANTGELFF.

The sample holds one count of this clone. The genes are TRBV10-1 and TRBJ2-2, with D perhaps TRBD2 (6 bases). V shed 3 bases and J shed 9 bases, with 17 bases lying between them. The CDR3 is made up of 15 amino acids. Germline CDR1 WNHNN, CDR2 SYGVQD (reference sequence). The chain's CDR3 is CASSDERREHRELFF. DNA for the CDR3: TGCGCCAGCAGTGACGAGCGGAGGGAACACCGGGAGCTGTTTTTT.

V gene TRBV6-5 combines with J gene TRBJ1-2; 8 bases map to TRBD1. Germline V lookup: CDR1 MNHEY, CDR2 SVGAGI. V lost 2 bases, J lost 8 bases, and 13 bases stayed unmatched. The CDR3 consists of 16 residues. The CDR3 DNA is TGTGCCAGCAGTTACCATTCCTCAGGGGGCAGCGGAGGCTACACCTTC. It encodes CASSYHSSGGSGGYTF.

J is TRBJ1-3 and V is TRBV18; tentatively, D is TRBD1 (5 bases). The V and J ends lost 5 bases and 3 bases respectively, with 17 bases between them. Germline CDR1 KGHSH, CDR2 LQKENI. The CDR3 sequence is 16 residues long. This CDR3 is CASSRTDTRGGNTIYF. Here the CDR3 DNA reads TGTGCCAGCTCAAGGACGGACACCCGGGGTGGAAACACCATATATTTT.

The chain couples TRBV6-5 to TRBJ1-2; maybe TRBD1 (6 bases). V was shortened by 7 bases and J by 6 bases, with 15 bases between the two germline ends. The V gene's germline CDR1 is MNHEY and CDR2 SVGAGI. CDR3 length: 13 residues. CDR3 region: CASNKRGSHGYTF. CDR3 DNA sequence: TGTGCCAGCAATAAAAGGGGGTCCCATGGCTACACCTTC.

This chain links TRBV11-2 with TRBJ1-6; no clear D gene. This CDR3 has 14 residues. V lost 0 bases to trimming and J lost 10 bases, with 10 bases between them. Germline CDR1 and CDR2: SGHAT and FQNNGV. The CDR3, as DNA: TGTGCCAGCAGCTTAGATCTGGGGTTGTCACCCCTCCACTTT. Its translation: CASSLDLGLSPLHF.

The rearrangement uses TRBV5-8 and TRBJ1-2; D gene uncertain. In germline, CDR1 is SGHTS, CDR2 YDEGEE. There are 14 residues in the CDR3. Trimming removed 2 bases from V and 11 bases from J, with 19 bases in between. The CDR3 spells CASSLGRVRPGYTF. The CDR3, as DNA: TGTGCCAGCAGCTTAGGGAGGGTTCGTCCGGGTTACACCTTC. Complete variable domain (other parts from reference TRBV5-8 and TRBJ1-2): EAGVTQSPTHLIKTRGQQATLRCSPISGHTSVYWYQQALGLGLQFLLWYDEGEERNRGNFPPRFSGRQFPNYSSELNVNALELEDSALYLCASSLGRVRPGYTFGSGTRLTVV.